The entry below describes one T cell receptor beta chain. Some clones are missing from TCRdb's copy, which holds only in-frame ones; the method was immunoSEQ multiplex PCR. The data hold around 300 clones, with 75% to 90% observed a single time. This sample was included in a study of tumor T cells in aggressive B-cell lymphoma. This sequence was found in an adult with diffuse large B cell lymphoma. The sequenced sample was tumor tissue.

The DNA for the CDR3 is TGTGCCAGCGTGACACTCAATAGTCAACAAAGTCGGGCCAACGTCCTGACTTTC. The encoded protein is CASVTLNSQQSRANVLTF. This chain links TRBV5-6 with TRBJ2-6; D call uncertain. V was trimmed by 7 bases and J by 5 bases, leaving 25 bases between them. This CDR3 spans 18 amino acids. Germline CDR1 SGHDT, CDR2 YYEEEE.